This is a list of T cell receptor beta chains from one sample in a study of cytomegalovirus exposure and HLA in healthy donors. Here immunoSEQ multiplex PCR was the method, and the copy in TCRdb shows in-frame clones only, minus some. The sample records 160,000 or so clones, around 73% being singletons. Material for sequencing was PBMCs. The receptors originated from a man in his sixties in good health and CMV-seronegative. Each CDR3 is given with its conserved first and last residue. A D gene is named only where the DNA matches it firmly. A row's size may be missing; if present it is once, few, many or a size class.

d_gene: TRBD1
abundance: few
v_gene: TRBV2
j_gene: TRBJ1-1
CDR3aa: CASSWTGQGTEAFF
CDR3nt: TGTGCCAGCAGTTGGACAGGCCAGGGCACTGAAGCTTTCTTT

d_gene: NA
abundance: NA
v_gene: TRBV27
j_gene: TRBJ1-2
CDR3aa: CASTLSIGQNYGYTF
CDR3nt: TGTGCCAGCACCTTATCCATCGGACAGAACTATGGCTACACCTTC

d_gene: TRBD1
abundance: few
v_gene: TRBV5-1
j_gene: TRBJ2-3
CDR3aa: CASSQSKDRGIDTQYF
CDR3nt: TGCGCCAGCAGCCAATCTAAAGACAGGGGAATAGATACGCAGTATTTT

d_gene: NA
abundance: NA
v_gene: TRBV7-9
j_gene: TRBJ2-7
CDR3aa: CASSLAMGVNEQYF
CDR3nt: TGTGCCAGCAGCTTAGCAATGGGCGTCAACGAGCAGTACTTC

d_gene: TRBD1
abundance: few
v_gene: TRBV2
j_gene: TRBJ1-2
CDR3aa: CASGQGYGYTF
CDR3nt: TGTGCCAGCGGACAGGGGTATGGCTACACCTTC

d_gene: TRBD2
abundance: NA
v_gene: TRBV27
j_gene: TRBJ2-7
CDR3aa: CASSPTSGGYEQYF
CDR3nt: TGTGCCAGCAGCCCCACTAGCGGGGGTTACGAGCAGTACTTC

d_gene: NA
abundance: NA
v_gene: TRBV29-1
j_gene: TRBJ1-5
CDR3aa: CSAPPRGSNQPQHF
CDR3nt: TGCAGCGCTCCCCCCCGGGGGAGCAATCAGCCCCAGCATTTT

d_gene: NA
abundance: NA
v_gene: TRBV9
j_gene: TRBJ2-2
CDR3aa: CASTPQGGRGDTGELFF
CDR3nt: TGTGCCAGCACCCCTCAGGGGGGCAGGGGCGACACCGGGGAGCTGTTTTTT

d_gene: TRBD1
abundance: NA
v_gene: TRBV7-8
j_gene: TRBJ2-7
CDR3aa: CASSFGDSSYEQYF
CDR3nt: TGTGCCAGCAGCTTTGGGGACAGCTCCTACGAGCAGTACTTC

d_gene: NA
abundance: NA
v_gene: TRBV6-5
j_gene: TRBJ1-5
CDR3aa: CASRYQVNQPQHF
CDR3nt: TGTGCCAGCAGATATCAGGTCAATCAGCCCCAGCATTTT

d_gene: NA
abundance: NA
v_gene: TRBV2
j_gene: TRBJ2-5
CDR3aa: CASSAFQETQYF
CDR3nt: TGTGCCAGCAGCGCGTTCCAAGAGACCCAGTACTTC

d_gene: NA
abundance: NA
v_gene: TRBV7-6
j_gene: TRBJ2-6
CDR3aa: CASSPSDSSGANVLTF
CDR3nt: TGTGCCAGCAGCCCCTCCGATAGCTCTGGGGCCAACGTCCTGACTTTC

d_gene: NA
abundance: NA
v_gene: TRBV7-3
j_gene: TRBJ2-4
CDR3aa: CASSLNPAAENIQYF
CDR3nt: TGTGCCAGCAGCTTAAATCCCGCGGCAGAAAACATTCAGTACTTC

d_gene: TRBD2
abundance: NA
v_gene: TRBV7-3
j_gene: TRBJ2-2
CDR3aa: CASSFTSGANTGELFF
CDR3nt: TGTGCCAGCAGCTTTACTAGCGGGGCCAACACCGGGGAGCTGTTTTTT

d_gene: TRBD1
abundance: NA
v_gene: TRBV25-1
j_gene: TRBJ1-4
CDR3aa: CASRRQGNEKLFF
CDR3nt: TGTGCCAGCAGACGACAGGGGAATGAAAAACTGTTTTTT

d_gene: TRBD1
abundance: NA
v_gene: TRBV7-9
j_gene: TRBJ2-1
CDR3aa: CASSLQQGANEQFF
CDR3nt: TGTGCCAGCAGCTTACAACAGGGGGCCAATGAGCAGTTCTTC

d_gene: TRBD1
abundance: NA
v_gene: TRBV9
j_gene: TRBJ1-3
CDR3aa: CASSDPLPGQGTERTIYF
CDR3nt: TGTGCCAGCAGCGATCCCCTACCGGGACAGGGGACGGAAAGGACCATATATTTT

d_gene: TRBD1
abundance: NA
v_gene: TRBV5-6
j_gene: TRBJ2-3
CDR3aa: CASSLASGTDYTDTQYF
CDR3nt: TGTGCCAGCAGCTTGGCCTCCGGGACAGACTACACAGATACGCAGTATTTT

d_gene: TRBD1
abundance: NA
v_gene: TRBV18
j_gene: TRBJ2-3
CDR3aa: CASSLKTGADTQYF
CDR3nt: TGTGCCAGCTCACTAAAGACAGGGGCAGATACGCAGTATTTT

d_gene: TRBD1
abundance: NA
v_gene: TRBV5-4
j_gene: TRBJ2-5
CDR3aa: CASSYLGQGKETQYF
CDR3nt: TGTGCCAGCAGCTACCTAGGACAGGGAAAAGAGACCCAGTACTTC

d_gene: TRBD1
abundance: NA
v_gene: TRBV25-1
j_gene: TRBJ2-6
CDR3aa: CARPINRGWDSGANVLTF
CDR3nt: TGTGCCAGACCGATAAACAGGGGTTGGGACTCTGGGGCCAACGTCCTGACTTTC

d_gene: TRBD2
abundance: NA
v_gene: TRBV4-3
j_gene: TRBJ2-7
CDR3aa: CASSPAGLAGHEQYF
CDR3nt: TGCGCCAGCAGTCCTGCGGGCCTAGCGGGTCACGAGCAGTACTTC

d_gene: NA
abundance: NA
v_gene: TRBV15
j_gene: TRBJ1-3
CDR3aa: CATSRDSETSSSGNTIYF
CDR3nt: TGTGCCACCAGCAGAGATTCGGAGACTTCGAGCTCTGGAAACACCATATATTTT

d_gene: TRBD1
abundance: NA
v_gene: TRBV7-6
j_gene: TRBJ1-4
CDR3aa: CASSLGHGQEANEKLFF
CDR3nt: TGTGCCAGCAGCTTAGGGCACGGACAGGAGGCTAATGAAAAACTGTTTTTT

d_gene: TRBD1
abundance: NA
v_gene: TRBV28
j_gene: TRBJ1-5
CDR3aa: CASSWQGDQPQHF
CDR3nt: TGTGCCAGCAGTTGGCAGGGGGATCAGCCCCAGCATTTT

d_gene: NA
abundance: NA
v_gene: TRBV25-1
j_gene: TRBJ1-6
CDR3aa: CASRWGGDNSPLNF
CDR3nt: TGTGCCAGCAGATGGGGGGGTGATAATTCACCCCTCAACTTT

d_gene: NA
abundance: few
v_gene: TRBV9
j_gene: TRBJ1-2
CDR3aa: CASSVGPPGNYGYTF
CDR3nt: TGTGCCAGCAGCGTAGGACCTCCGGGTAACTATGGCTACACCTTC

d_gene: NA
abundance: NA
v_gene: TRBV7-8
j_gene: TRBJ2-7
CDR3aa: CASSLGRTQGGYEQYF
CDR3nt: TGTGCCAGCAGCTTGGGCCGGACACAAGGGGGCTACGAGCAGTACTTC

d_gene: NA
abundance: NA
v_gene: TRBV4-1
j_gene: TRBJ1-6
CDR3aa: CASSQVQTENSPLHF
CDR3nt: TGCGCCAGCAGCCAAGTGCAGACTGAAAATTCACCCCTCCACTTT

d_gene: NA
abundance: NA
v_gene: TRBV7-6
j_gene: TRBJ2-7
CDR3aa: CASSSLSGSYEQYF
CDR3nt: TGTGCCAGCAGCTCCCTGTCGGGTTCATACGAGCAGTACTTC

d_gene: NA
abundance: NA
v_gene: TRBV18
j_gene: TRBJ2-7
CDR3aa: CASSPDPRGIYEQYF
CDR3nt: TGTGCCAGCTCACCAGATCCCAGGGGAATCTACGAGCAGTACTTC

d_gene: NA
abundance: NA
v_gene: TRBV18
j_gene: TRBJ1-5
CDR3aa: CASSPSGENQPQHF
CDR3nt: TGTGCCAGCTCACCCTCCGGTGAAAATCAGCCCCAGCATTTT

d_gene: NA
abundance: NA
v_gene: TRBV21-1
j_gene: TRBJ1-5
CDR3aa: CASSKRGGVPAQHF
CDR3nt: TGTGCCAGCAGCAAACGAGGAGGTGTCCCGGCCCAGCATTTT

d_gene: TRBD2
abundance: NA
v_gene: TRBV5-6
j_gene: TRBJ2-4
CDR3aa: CASSFRASGGLAKNIQYF
CDR3nt: TGTGCCAGCAGCTTTAGGGCTAGCGGGGGCCTAGCCAAAAACATTCAGTACTTC

d_gene: NA
abundance: NA
v_gene: TRBV6-5
j_gene: TRBJ1-5
CDR3aa: CASSYATTGQPQNF
CDR3nt: TGTGCCAGCAGTTACGCCACGACAGGTCAGCCCCAGAATTTT

d_gene: TRBD1
abundance: few
v_gene: TRBV28
j_gene: TRBJ1-5
CDR3aa: CASSFRFADRGLNQPQHF
CDR3nt: TGTGCCAGCAGTTTCCGGTTTGCGGACAGGGGTCTCAATCAGCCCCAGCATTTT

d_gene: NA
abundance: NA
v_gene: TRBV18
j_gene: TRBJ2-2
CDR3aa: CASSPARVGELFF
CDR3nt: TGTGCCAGCTCACCGGCCCGGGTCGGGGAGCTGTTTTTT

d_gene: NA
abundance: few
v_gene: TRBV6-6
j_gene: TRBJ1-2
CDR3aa: CASSPDRINGGYTF
CDR3nt: TGTGCCAGCAGTCCCGACAGGATCAATGGTGGCTACACCTTC

d_gene: TRBD2
abundance: NA
v_gene: TRBV10-2
j_gene: TRBJ2-3
CDR3aa: CASSFGTSGAGSTDTQYF
CDR3nt: TGCGCCAGCAGCTTCGGGACTAGCGGAGCAGGGAGCACAGATACGCAGTATTTT

d_gene: NA
abundance: NA
v_gene: TRBV6-1
j_gene: TRBJ1-2
CDR3aa: CASSPADFNYGYTF
CDR3nt: TGTGCCAGCAGCCCAGCGGACTTTAACTATGGCTACACCTTC

d_gene: NA
abundance: NA
v_gene: TRBV19
j_gene: TRBJ2-1
CDR3aa: CASSMRAIHNEQFF
CDR3nt: TGTGCCAGTAGTATGAGAGCGATCCACAATGAGCAGTTCTTC

d_gene: TRBD1
abundance: NA
v_gene: TRBV7-7
j_gene: TRBJ2-5
CDR3aa: CASSAQGTPQETQYF
CDR3nt: TGTGCTAGCAGCGCACAGGGGACCCCTCAAGAGACCCAGTACTTC

d_gene: TRBD1
abundance: NA
v_gene: TRBV19
j_gene: TRBJ2-7
CDR3aa: CASSIADRGSLQEQYF
CDR3nt: TGTGCCAGTAGTATAGCCGACAGGGGCTCCCTACAAGAGCAGTACTTC

d_gene: NA
abundance: NA
v_gene: TRBV27
j_gene: TRBJ2-3
CDR3aa: CASSSYRASSTDTQYF
CDR3nt: TGTGCCAGCAGTTCCTACAGGGCCTCCAGCACAGATACGCAGTATTTT